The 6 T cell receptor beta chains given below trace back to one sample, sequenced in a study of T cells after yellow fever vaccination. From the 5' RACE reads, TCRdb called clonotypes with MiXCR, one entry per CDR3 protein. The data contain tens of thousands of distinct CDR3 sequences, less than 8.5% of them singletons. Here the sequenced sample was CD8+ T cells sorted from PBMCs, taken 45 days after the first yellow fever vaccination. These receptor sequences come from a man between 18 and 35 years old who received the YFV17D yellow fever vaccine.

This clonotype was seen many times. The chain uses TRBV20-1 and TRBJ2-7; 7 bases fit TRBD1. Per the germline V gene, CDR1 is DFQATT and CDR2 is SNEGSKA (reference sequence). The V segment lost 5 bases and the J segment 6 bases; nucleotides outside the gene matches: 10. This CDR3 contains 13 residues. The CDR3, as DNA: TGCAGTGCTCAGCTCGGGACAGTAGGCGAGCAGTACTTC. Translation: CSAQLGTVGEQYF.

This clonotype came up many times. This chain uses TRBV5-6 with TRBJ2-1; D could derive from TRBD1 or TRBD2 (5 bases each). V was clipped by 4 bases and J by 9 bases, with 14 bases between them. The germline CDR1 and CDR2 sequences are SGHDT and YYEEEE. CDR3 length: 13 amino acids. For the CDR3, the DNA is TGTGCCAGCAGCCTCGGTGGGGGTGGTGAGCAGTTCTTC. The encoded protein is CASSLGGGGEQFF.

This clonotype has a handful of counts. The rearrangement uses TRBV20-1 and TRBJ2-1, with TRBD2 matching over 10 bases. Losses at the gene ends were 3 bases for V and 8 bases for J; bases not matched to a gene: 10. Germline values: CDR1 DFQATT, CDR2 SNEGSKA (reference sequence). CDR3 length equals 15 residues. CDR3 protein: CSASPTSGALYEQFF. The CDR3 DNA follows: TGCAGTGCTAGCCCAACTAGCGGGGCCCTCTATGAGCAGTTCTTC.

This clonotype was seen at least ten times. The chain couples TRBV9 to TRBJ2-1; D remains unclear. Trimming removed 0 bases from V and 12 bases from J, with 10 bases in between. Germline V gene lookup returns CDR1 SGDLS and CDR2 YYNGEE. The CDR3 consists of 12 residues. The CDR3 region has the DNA TGTGCCAGCAGCGTAGTCGGACCCCCGCAGTTCTTC. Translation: CASSVVGPPQFF.

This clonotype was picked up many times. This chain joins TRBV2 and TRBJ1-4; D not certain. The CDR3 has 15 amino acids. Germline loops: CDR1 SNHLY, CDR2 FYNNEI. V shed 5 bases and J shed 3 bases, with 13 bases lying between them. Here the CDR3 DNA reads TGTGCCAGCAGTCTCCTGCCACCAGCTAATGAAAAACTGTTTTTT. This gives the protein CASSLLPPANEKLFF.

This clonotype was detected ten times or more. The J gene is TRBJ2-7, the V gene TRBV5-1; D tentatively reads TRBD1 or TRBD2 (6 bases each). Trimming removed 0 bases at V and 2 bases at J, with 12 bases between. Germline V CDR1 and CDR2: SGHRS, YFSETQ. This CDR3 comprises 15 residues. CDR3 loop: CASSLEGGNTYEQYF. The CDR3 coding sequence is TGCGCCAGCAGCTTGGAGGGGGGTAACACCTACGAGCAGTACTTC. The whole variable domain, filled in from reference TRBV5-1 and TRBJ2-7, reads KAGVTQTPRYLIKTRGQQVTLSCSPISGHRSVSWYQQTPGQGLQFLFEYFSETQRNKGNFPGRFSGRQFSNSRSEMNVSTLELGDSALYLCASSLEGGNTYEQYFGPGTRLTVT.